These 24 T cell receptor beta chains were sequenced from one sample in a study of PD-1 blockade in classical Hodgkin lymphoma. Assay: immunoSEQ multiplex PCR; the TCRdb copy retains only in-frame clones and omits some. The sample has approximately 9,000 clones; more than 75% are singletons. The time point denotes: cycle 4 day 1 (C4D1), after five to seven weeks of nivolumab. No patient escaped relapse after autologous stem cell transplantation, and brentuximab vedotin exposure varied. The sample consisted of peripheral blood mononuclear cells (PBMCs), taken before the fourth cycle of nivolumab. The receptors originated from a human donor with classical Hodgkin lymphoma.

The CDR3 DNA sequence: TGTGCCAGCTCACCCTCACTCGACAGGATCTATGGCTACACCTTC. This sequence encodes CASSPSLDRIYGYTF. This chain links TRBV18 with TRBJ1-2; tentatively, D is TRBD1 (6 bases). V lost 3 bases to trimming and J lost 4 bases, with 15 bases between them. Germline CDR1 and CDR2: KGHSH and LQKENI. There are 15 residues in the CDR3.

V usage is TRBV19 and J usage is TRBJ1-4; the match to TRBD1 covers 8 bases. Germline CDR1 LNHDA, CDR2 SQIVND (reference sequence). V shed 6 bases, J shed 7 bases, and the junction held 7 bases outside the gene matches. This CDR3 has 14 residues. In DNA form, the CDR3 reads TGTGCCAGTAGGGGAGCACAGGGGGTTGAAAAACTGTTTTTT. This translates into CASRGAQGVEKLFF.

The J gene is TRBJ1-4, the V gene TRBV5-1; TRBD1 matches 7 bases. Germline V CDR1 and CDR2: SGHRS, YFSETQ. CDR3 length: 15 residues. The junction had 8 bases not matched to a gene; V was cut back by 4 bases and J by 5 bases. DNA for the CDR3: TGCGCCAGCAGCCCCCCGACAGGGCCAAATGAAAAACTGTTTTTT. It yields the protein CASSPPTGPNEKLFF. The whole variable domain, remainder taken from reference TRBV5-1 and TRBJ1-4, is KAGVTQTPRYLIKTRGQQVTLSCSPISGHRSVSWYQQTPGQGLQFLFEYFSETQRNKGNFPGRFSGRQFSNSRSEMNVSTLELGDSALYLCASSPPTGPNEKLFFGSGTQLSVL.

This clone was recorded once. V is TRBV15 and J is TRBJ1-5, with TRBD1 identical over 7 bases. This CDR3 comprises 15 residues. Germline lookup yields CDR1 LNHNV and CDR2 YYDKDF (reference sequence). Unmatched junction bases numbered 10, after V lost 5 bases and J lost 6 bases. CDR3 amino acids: CATSQTGTRGQPQHF. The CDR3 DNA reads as TGTGCCACCAGCCAGACAGGGACTCGGGGTCAGCCCCAGCATTTT.

The CDR3: CAISEGEKLFF. In DNA, the CDR3 is TGTGCCATCAGTGAAGGGGAAAAACTGTTTTTT. V usage is TRBV10-3 and J usage is TRBJ1-4; D ambiguous. V lost 3 bases and J 8 bases, leaving 4 bases between the germline ends. Germline CDR1 reads ENHRY; CDR2 reads SYGVKD. This CDR3 comprises 11 residues.

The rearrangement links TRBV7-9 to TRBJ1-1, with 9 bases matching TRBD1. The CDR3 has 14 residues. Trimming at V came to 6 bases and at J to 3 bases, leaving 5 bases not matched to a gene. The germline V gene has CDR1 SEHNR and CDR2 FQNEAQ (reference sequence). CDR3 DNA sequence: TGTGCCAGCAGACAGGGGGCGCGGGACACTGAAGCTTTCTTT. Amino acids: CASRQGARDTEAFF.

CDR3 region: CASSLADRETQYF. The CDR3 DNA follows: TGTGCCAGCAGCTTAGCGGACCGAGAGACCCAGTACTTC. The chain joins TRBV7-9 to TRBJ2-5; D unresolved. Germline V gene data show CDR1 as SEHNR and CDR2 as FQNEAQ (reference sequence). This CDR3 is built from 13 residues. V was pared by 0 bases and J by 4 bases, with 6 bases between.

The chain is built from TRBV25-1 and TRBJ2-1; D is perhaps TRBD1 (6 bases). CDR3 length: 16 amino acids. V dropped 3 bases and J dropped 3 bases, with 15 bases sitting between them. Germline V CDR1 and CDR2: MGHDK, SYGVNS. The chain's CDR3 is CASSDEGDIYYNEQFF. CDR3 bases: TGTGCCAGCAGTGACGAAGGGGACATCTACTACAATGAGCAGTTCTTC.

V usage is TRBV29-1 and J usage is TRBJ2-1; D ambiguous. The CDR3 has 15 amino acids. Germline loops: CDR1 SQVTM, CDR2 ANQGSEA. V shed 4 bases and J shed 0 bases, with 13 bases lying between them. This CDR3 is CSVGPSDRSYNEQFF. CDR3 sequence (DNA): TGCAGCGTTGGGCCCAGTGACCGCTCCTACAATGAGCAGTTCTTC.

CDR3 nucleotides: TGCGCCAGCAGCCAAATTTTACGACTAGCGTCAGATGAGCAGTTCTTC. Its protein is CASSQILRLASDEQFF. This chain links TRBV4-1 with TRBJ2-1, with 8 bases lining up with TRBD2. Germline V gives CDR1 MGHRA, CDR2 YSYEKL. The CDR3 sequence is 16 residues long. The trim removed 2 bases at V and 8 bases at J, leaving 11 bases unmatched.

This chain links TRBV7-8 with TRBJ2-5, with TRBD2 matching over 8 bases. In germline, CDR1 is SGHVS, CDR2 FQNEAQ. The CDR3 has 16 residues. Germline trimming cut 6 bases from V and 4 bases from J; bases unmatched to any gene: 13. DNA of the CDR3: TGTGCCAGCAGGGGGACTAGTTTTAAGTTTGGAGAGACCCAGTACTTC. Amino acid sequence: CASRGTSFKFGETQYF.

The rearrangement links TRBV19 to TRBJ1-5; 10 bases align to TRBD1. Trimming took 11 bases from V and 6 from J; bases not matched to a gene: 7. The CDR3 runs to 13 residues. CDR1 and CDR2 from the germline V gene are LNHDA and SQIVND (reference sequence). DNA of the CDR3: TGTGCCGCCCGGGACAGGGGTTCTCAGCCCCAGCATTTT. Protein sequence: CAARDRGSQPQHF.

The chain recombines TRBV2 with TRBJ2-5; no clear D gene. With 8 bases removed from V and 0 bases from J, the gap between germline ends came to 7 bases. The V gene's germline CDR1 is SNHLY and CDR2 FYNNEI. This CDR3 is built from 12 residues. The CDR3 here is CASALDQETQYF. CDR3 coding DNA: TGTGCCAGCGCTCTGGACCAAGAGACCCAGTACTTC.

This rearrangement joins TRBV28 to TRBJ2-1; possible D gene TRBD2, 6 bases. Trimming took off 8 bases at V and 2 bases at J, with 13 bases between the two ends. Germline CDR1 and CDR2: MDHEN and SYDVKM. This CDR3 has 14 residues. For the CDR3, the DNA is TGTGCCAGCTTAACCGGGACTGCCTACAATGAGCAGTTCTTC. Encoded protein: CASLTGTAYNEQFF.

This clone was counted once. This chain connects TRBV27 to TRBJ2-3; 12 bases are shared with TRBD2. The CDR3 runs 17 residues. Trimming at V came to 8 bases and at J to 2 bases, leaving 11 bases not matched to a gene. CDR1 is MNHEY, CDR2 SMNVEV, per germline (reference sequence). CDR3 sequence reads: CASGFSSGGAATDTQYF. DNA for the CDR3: TGTGCCAGCGGGTTTTCTAGCGGGGGGGCGGCCACAGATACGCAGTATTTT.

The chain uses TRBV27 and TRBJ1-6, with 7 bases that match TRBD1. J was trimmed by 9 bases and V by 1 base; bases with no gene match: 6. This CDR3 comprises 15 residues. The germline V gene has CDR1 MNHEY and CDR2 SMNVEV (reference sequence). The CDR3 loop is CASSLFQGESSPLHF. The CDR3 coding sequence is TGTGCCAGCAGTTTATTTCAGGGGGAAAGTTCACCCCTCCACTTT.

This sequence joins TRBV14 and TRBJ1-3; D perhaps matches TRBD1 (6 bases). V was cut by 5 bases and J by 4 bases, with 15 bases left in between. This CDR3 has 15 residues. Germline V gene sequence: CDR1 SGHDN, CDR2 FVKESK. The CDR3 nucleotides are TGTGCCAGCAGCGATCCAGGGGCGGGAGGAAACACCATATATTTT. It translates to CASSDPGAGGNTIYF.

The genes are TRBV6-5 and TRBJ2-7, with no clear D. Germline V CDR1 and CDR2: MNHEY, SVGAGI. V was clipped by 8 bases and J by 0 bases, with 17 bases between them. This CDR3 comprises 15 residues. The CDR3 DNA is TGTGCCAGCCATAAACCCTTCTCTTCCTCCTACGAGCAGTACTTC. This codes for CASHKPFSSSYEQYF.

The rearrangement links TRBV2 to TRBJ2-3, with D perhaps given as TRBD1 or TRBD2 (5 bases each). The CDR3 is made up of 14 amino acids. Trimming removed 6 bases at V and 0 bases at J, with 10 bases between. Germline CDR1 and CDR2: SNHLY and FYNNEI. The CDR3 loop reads CASRGDRSTDTQYF. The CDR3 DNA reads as TGTGCCAGCAGGGGGGACCGAAGCACAGATACGCAGTATTTT.

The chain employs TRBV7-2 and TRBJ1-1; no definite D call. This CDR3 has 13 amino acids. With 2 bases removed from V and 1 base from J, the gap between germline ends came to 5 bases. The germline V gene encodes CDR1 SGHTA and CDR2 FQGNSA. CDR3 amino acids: CASSLMENTEAFF. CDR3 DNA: TGTGCCAGCAGCTTAATGGAGAACACTGAAGCTTTCTTT.

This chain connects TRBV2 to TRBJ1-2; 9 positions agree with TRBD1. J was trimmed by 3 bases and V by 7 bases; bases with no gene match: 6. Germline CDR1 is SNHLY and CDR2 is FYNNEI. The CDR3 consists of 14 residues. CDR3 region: CASIGRDRDYGYTF. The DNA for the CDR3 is TGTGCCAGCATTGGACGGGACAGGGACTATGGCTACACCTTC.

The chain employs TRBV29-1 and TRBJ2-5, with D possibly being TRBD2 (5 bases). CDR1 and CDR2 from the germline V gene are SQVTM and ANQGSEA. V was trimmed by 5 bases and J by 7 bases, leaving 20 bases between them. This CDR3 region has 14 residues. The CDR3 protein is CSVLEAFDFGTQYF. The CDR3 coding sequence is TGCAGCGTTTTGGAGGCCTTTGATTTTGGGACCCAGTACTTC.

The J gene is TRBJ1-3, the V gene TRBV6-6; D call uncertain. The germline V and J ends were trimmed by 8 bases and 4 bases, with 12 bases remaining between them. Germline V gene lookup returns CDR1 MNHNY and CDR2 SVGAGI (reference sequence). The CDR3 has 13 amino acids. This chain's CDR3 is CASVLGSGNTIYF. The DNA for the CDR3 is TGTGCCAGCGTCCTAGGGTCAGGAAACACCATATATTTT.

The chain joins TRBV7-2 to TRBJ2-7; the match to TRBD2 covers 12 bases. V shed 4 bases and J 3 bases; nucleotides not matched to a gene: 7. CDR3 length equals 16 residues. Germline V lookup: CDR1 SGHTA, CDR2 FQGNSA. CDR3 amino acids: CASSWASGGAVYEQYF. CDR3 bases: TGTGCCAGCAGCTGGGCTAGCGGGGGGGCCGTCTACGAGCAGTACTTC.